The 10 T cell receptor beta chains given below trace back to one sample, sequenced in a study of tumor-infiltrating lymphocytes in primary liver carcinoma. Making TCR beta cDNA involved approximately 480 ng total RNA and a constant-region primer. Slightly modified ARM-PCR, run as three nested multiplex PCR rounds, produced the TCR beta libraries. The opening two PCR rounds, around 11 cycles each, paired TRBV1-TRBV30 forward primers with a C-beta reverse primer. TCRdb reprocessed the multiplex PCR reads via MiXCR and lists one record per CDR3 protein. The table lists around 88,000 distinct CDR3 sequences, less than 75% of them singletons, with around 26% in the top ten. It was from 20-30 mg of unsorted bulk tissue that RNA and DNA were co-extracted. The sequenced sample was tumor-adjacent normal liver tissue. The receptors derive from a man aged 35-49 years with primary liver carcinoma and hepatitis B virus infection.

The rearrangement joins TRBV28 to TRBJ2-1; maybe TRBD1 (6 bases). Trimming stripped 7 bases from V and 5 bases from J, with 18 bases between. The CDR3 covers 15 residues. Per germline, CDR1 MDHEN and CDR2 SYDVKM. The CDR3 sequence: CASNPPEQGHNEQFF. Here the CDR3 DNA reads TGTGCCAGCAACCCCCCGGAACAGGGCCACAATGAGCAGTTCTTC.

With respect to this clonotype: Its ends do not fully match the called genes, so a read error is possible. The chain has TRBV11-2 and TRBJ2-3; tentatively, D is TRBD2 (6 bases). Germline V gene sequence: CDR1 SGHAT, CDR2 FQNNGV. The CDR3 is 17 residues long. The DNA for the CDR3 is TGTGACAGCAGCTTAGGGCCGTGGCGGGAAGAGGCAGATACGCAGTATTTT. This sequence encodes CDSSLGPWREEADTQYF.

Comment on this clonotype: The germline gene is not matched at one end of the junction; a read error may be the cause. V gene TRBV29-1 combines with J gene TRBJ2-2; D is perhaps TRBD2 (5 bases). Germline assignment: CDR1 SQVTM and CDR2 ANQGSEA. CDR3 length: 13 residues. CDR3 sequence reads: CSAWRVNTGKLSF. DNA of the CDR3: TGCAGTGCGTGGCGGGTAAACACCGGGAAGCTGTCTTTC.

A note on this clonotype: Germline is not matched at one junction end, which may reflect a read error. The chain recombines TRBV11-2 with TRBJ1-4; 7 positions match TRBD1. The CDR3 totals 14 residues. Germline CDR1 reads SGHAT; CDR2 reads FQNNGV. CDR3 nucleotide sequence: TGTGCCAGCACCTTTTACCAGGGGGGGGGGAAACTGTCTTTT. Translated, it gives CASTFYQGGGKLSF.

The chain recombines TRBV19 with TRBJ2-6; no reliable D call. The CDR3 has 18 residues. The germline V gene has CDR1 LNHDA and CDR2 SQIVND (reference sequence). V was trimmed by 0 bases and J by 1 base, leaving 13 bases between them. CDR3 region: CASSIEFFESSGANVLTF. Here the CDR3 DNA reads TGTGCCAGTAGTATAGAATTTTTCGAGTCTTCTGGGGCCAACGTCCTGACTTTC.

This clonotype was seen at least ten times. This chain links TRBV10-3 with TRBJ2-1, with D uncertain. CDR3 length: 14 amino acids. Trimming stripped 4 bases from V and 6 bases from J, with 13 bases between. CDR1 is ENHRY, CDR2 SYGVKD, per germline. DNA of the CDR3: TGTGCCATCAGTGCGATTGAGCGTGGCAATGAGCAGTTCTTC. This codes for CAISAIERGNEQFF.

This clonotype was picked up one time. A much larger clonotype is one base distant, so this may be a read error. V usage is TRBV10-2 and J usage is TRBJ2-1; 12 positions match TRBD2. Losses at the gene ends were 10 bases for V and 4 bases for J; bases not matched to a gene: 2. The CDR3 has 13 amino acids. Germline CDR1 is WSHSY and CDR2 is SAAADI. CDR3 nucleotides: TGCGCCATCACTAGCGGGGGGTACAATGAGCAGTTCTTC. This translates into CAITSGGYNEQFF.

Concerning this clonotype: A junction boundary mismatches the germline segment, possibly from a read error. The chain joins TRBV5-5 to TRBJ1-4, with no clear D. Germline CDR1 and CDR2: SGHKS and YYEKEE (reference sequence). The CDR3 has 14 residues. The CDR3 DNA is TGTGCCAGCAGCTTCCGGTGGCGCGATGAGAAACTGTTTTTT. Protein sequence: CASSFRWRDEKLFF.

The genes are TRBV11-2 and TRBJ2-5, with a tentative D call TRBD2 (6 bases). The ends were cut back, 9 bases at V and 10 bases at J, with 30 bases in the middle. CDR1 is SGHAT, CDR2 FQNNGV, per germline. This CDR3 spans 16 amino acids. Here the CDR3 reads CASRSRDSAHQEVQYF. The CDR3 DNA reads TGTGCCAGTAGATCCCGGGACTCGGCTCACCAAGAGGTCCAGTACTTC.

Comment on this clonotype: One end of the junction fails to match germline, which may point to a read error. The chain recombines TRBV11-1 with TRBJ2-2; the D call may be TRBD1 or TRBD2 (5 bases each). The CDR3 is made up of 15 amino acids. Looked up from germline, CDR1 is SGHAT and CDR2 is FQDESV (reference sequence). The CDR3: CASILAQGFTWELFF. CDR3 bases: TGTGCCAGCATCTTAGCGCAGGGTTTCACCTGGGAGCTGTTTTTT.